The entry below describes one T cell receptor beta chain. Which antigen it targets is not known. No base quality information exists; no much larger clone differs at one position. The sample belongs to a study of control samples from healthy donors and cancer patients (TCRdb year 2020). Library method: the immunoSEQ multiplex PCR assay. The table comes from immuneACCESS by way of TCRdb, which keeps in-frame sequences with V and J called. Part of the clones is missing from these tables; in studies checked, under half for an unresolved V gene and the rest for unknown reasons. The table for this sample lists 85,000 to 90,000 clones; approximately 88% of them were counted only once. The ten largest clones take up less than 10% of the sample. The sequenced sample was PBMCs. The TCR was taken from a woman aged 45-59 years with colorectal cancer.

The bases read TGTGCCAGCAGCCCACTAGGGGGTCGGGCTGAAGCTTTCTTT. Its protein is CASSPLGGRAEAFF. Recombination connected TRBV6-2 or TRBV6-3 to TRBJ1-1; TRBD1 is possibly the D segment (6 matching bases). Trimming at the junction amounts to 6 bases on V and 6 bases on J, and the germline ends lie 17 bases apart. CDR1 is given as MNHEY and CDR2 as SVGEGT, both from the germline V gene. The CDR3 numbers 14 residues from cysteine through phenylalanine. Only CDR3 DNA is held: 42 bases, read in frame from base 1.